A single sample gave rise to the 16 T cell receptor beta chains below, sequenced in a study of cytomegalovirus exposure and HLA in healthy donors. The PCR had 60 Vbeta and 13 Jbeta primers. Using immunoSEQ multiplex PCR, the repertoire was profiled, and TCRdb retains in-frame clones only, with some absent. The table records 150,000 to 190,000 clones, about 80% of them present only once. Sequencing used PBMCs. These receptors came from a woman aged 50 to 65 in good health and CMV-seropositive.

Only a few counts were recorded for this clone. The chain carries TRBV7-8 and TRBJ2-1; TRBD1 agrees at 10 bases. CDR1 and CDR2 (germline): SGHVS, FQNEAQ. Trimming at V came to 5 bases and at J to 12 bases, leaving 10 bases not matched to a gene. The CDR3 has 14 amino acids. The CDR3: CASSHGQGGKGQFF. In nucleotides, the CDR3 is TGTGCCAGCAGCCACGGACAGGGGGGGAAAGGGCAGTTCTTC. The variable domain in full, with the rest retrieved from reference TRBV7-8 and TRBJ2-1, is GAGVSQSPRYKVAKRGQDVALRCDPISGHVSLFWYQQALGQGPEFLTYFQNEAQLDKSGLPSDRFFAERPEGSVSTLKIQRTQQEDSAVYLCASSHGQGGKGQFFGPGTRLTVL.

The V and J genes are TRBV10-3 and TRBJ1-3, with unresolved D. Germline V gives CDR1 ENHRY, CDR2 SYGVKD. Trimming took 8 bases from V and 0 from J, leaving 14 bases between them. The CDR3 runs to 15 residues. CDR3 DNA sequence: TGTGCCATCGGGTCTGACGGGAGCTCTGGAAACACCATATATTTT. Translation: CAIGSDGSSGNTIYF.

The J gene is TRBJ1-2, the V gene TRBV29-1; TRBD1 aligns across 7 bases. J gave up 3 bases and V 1 base, and 8 bases lay outside the gene matches. CDR1 SQVTM and CDR2 ANQGSEA come from the germline V gene. The CDR3 has 15 amino acids. The CDR3 here is CSVEGGRGTDYGYTF. CDR3 nucleotides: TGCAGCGTTGAAGGCGGAAGGGGGACAGACTATGGCTACACCTTC.

The chain is built from TRBV10-1 and TRBJ1-5, with D perhaps matching TRBD1 (5 bases). The CDR3 runs to 19 residues. The V gene's germline CDR1 is WNHNN and CDR2 SYGVQD (reference sequence). The V and J ends lost 6 bases and 0 bases respectively, with 24 bases between them. CDR3 residues: CASREDISPRAYSNQPQHF. The DNA for the CDR3 is TGCGCCAGCAGAGAGGACATATCGCCGAGGGCCTATAGCAATCAGCCCCAGCATTTT.

This sequence joins TRBV5-1 and TRBJ2-2; 15 nucleotides align to TRBD2. Germline V gene sequence: CDR1 SGHRS, CDR2 YFSETQ. The CDR3 extends over 18 amino acids. J lost 0 bases, V lost 4 bases, and 4 bases had no gene match. CDR3 coding DNA: TGCGCCAGCAGCCCGGGACTAGCGGGGGGCGCGAACACCGGGGAGCTGTTTTTT. It specifies CASSPGLAGGANTGELFF.

V usage is TRBV27 and J usage is TRBJ1-1; 7 bases align to TRBD1. CDR1 and CDR2 from the germline V gene are MNHEY and SMNVEV (reference sequence). V was pared by 5 bases and J by 4 bases, with 7 bases of the junction left unmatched. The CDR3 spans 14 residues. In nucleotides, the CDR3 is TGTGCCAGCAGTCAACGACAGGGTTCCACTGAAGCTTTCTTT. It yields the protein CASSQRQGSTEAFF.

Only a few counts were recorded for this clone. J is TRBJ2-7 and V is TRBV6-6; D unclear. Germline V gives CDR1 MNHNY, CDR2 SVGAGI (reference sequence). With 6 bases removed from V and 6 bases from J, the gap between germline ends came to 9 bases. This CDR3 is built from 11 residues. CDR3 sequence (DNA): TGTGCCAGCAGCCCCAGAGGCGAGCAGTACTTC. It encodes CASSPRGEQYF.

Of note for this clone: The junction and the germline gene differ at one end; a read error may be behind it. V usage is TRBV2 and J usage is TRBJ1-5; 11 nucleotides line up with TRBD1. The CDR3 has 15 residues. CDR1 is SNHLY and CDR2 is FYNNEI in the germline V gene. The CDR3 loop is CASREGQGAAWPQHF. In nucleotides, the CDR3 is TGTGCCAGCAGGGAAGGACAGGGGGCGGCTTGGCCCCAGCATTTT.

V and J are TRBV4-3 and TRBJ2-7; no reliable D call. Per germline, CDR1 LGHNA and CDR2 YSLEER. The CDR3 sequence is 15 residues long. V was shortened by 0 bases and J by 7 bases, with 16 bases between the two germline ends. CDR3 sequence: CASSQDFGWAREQYF. The CDR3 coding sequence is TGCGCCAGCAGCCAAGACTTCGGTTGGGCGCGTGAGCAGTACTTC.

V is TRBV5-1 and J is TRBJ2-1; D possibly corresponds to TRBD1 (5 bases). The V gene lost 0 bases and the J gene lost 7 bases, with 8 bases spanning the gap. This CDR3 is built from 13 residues. The germline CDR1 and CDR2 sequences are SGHRS and YFSETQ. CDR3 sequence: CASSLGQTNEQFF. In DNA, the CDR3 is TGCGCCAGCAGCTTGGGACAGACAAATGAGCAGTTCTTC.

The chain recombines TRBV2 with TRBJ1-3; 9 bases map to TRBD1. Germline V lookup: CDR1 SNHLY, CDR2 FYNNEI. Germline trimming cut 7 bases from V and 4 bases from J; bases unmatched to any gene: 8. The CDR3 length is 15 residues. DNA for the CDR3: TGTGCCAGCACCAAGCAGGGACAGGGCGGAAACACCATATATTTT. Its protein product is CASTKQGQGGNTIYF. Complete variable domain (other parts from reference TRBV2 and TRBJ1-3): EPEVTQTPSHQVTQMGQEVILRCVPISNHLYFYWYRQILGQKVEFLVSFYNNEISEKSEIFDDQFSVERPDGSNFTLKIRSTKLEDSAMYFCASTKQGQGGNTIYFGEGSWLTVV.

A remark on this clone: The junction shows a germline mismatch at one end, possibly a read error. V gene TRBV2 combines with J gene TRBJ1-2, with TRBD1 as a possible D gene (5 bases). This CDR3 comprises 14 residues. Germline CDR1 SNHLY, CDR2 FYNNEI. CDR3 sequence (DNA): TGTGCCAGCAGTGAGGGGGGATATGACTATGGCCACACCTTC. Its protein is CASSEGGYDYGHTF.

DNA of the CDR3: TGTGCCAGCACATCTAGCAAATTGGTCAATGAGCAGTTCTTC. This encodes CASTSSKLVNEQFF. The genes are TRBV7-9 and TRBJ2-1; D might be TRBD2 (5 bases). The germline gives CDR1 SEHNR, CDR2 FQNEAQ (reference sequence). V was clipped by 7 bases and J by 6 bases, with 16 bases between them. This CDR3 contains 14 residues.

J is TRBJ2-3 and V is TRBV7-8; 13 bases agree with TRBD2. The CDR3 has 18 residues. CDR1 SGHVS and CDR2 FQNEAQ come from the germline V gene. V was pared by 5 bases and J by 4 bases, with 12 bases of the junction left unmatched. Here the CDR3 DNA reads TGTGCCAGCAGCAACGCACCCGGGACTAGCGGGGTATCAGATACGCAGTATTTT. This gives the protein CASSNAPGTSGVSDTQYF. Full variable domain (remainder filled in from reference TRBV7-8 and TRBJ2-3): GAGVSQSPRYKVAKRGQDVALRCDPISGHVSLFWYQQALGQGPEFLTYFQNEAQLDKSGLPSDRFFAERPEGSVSTLKIQRTQQEDSAVYLCASSNAPGTSGVSDTQYFGPGTRLTVL.

This clone was seen once. V is TRBV6-5 and J is TRBJ2-3; the match to TRBD2 covers 7 bases. The CDR3 has 16 residues. The V gene end was trimmed by 4 bases and the J gene end by 3 bases; junction bases not matched to a gene: 10. The germline V gene encodes CDR1 MNHEY and CDR2 SVGAGI. The CDR3 DNA reads TGTGCCAGCAGTTCCCGGGGCGGGAGTTCGACAGATACGCAGTATTTT. Residues: CASSSRGGSSTDTQYF.

The V and J genes are TRBV9 and TRBJ2-7; a weak D match, TRBD2 (5 bases). Trimming shortened V by 2 bases and J by 3 bases, and 12 bases separated the two germline ends. From germline, CDR1 is SGDLS and CDR2 YYNGEE. The CDR3 extends over 14 amino acids. For the CDR3, the DNA is TGTGCCAGCAGCGTGTACGATGGGAGCTACGAGCAGTACTTC. This sequence encodes CASSVYDGSYEQYF. The full variable domain, with the rest looked up from reference TRBV9 and TRBJ2-7, is DSGVTQTPKHLITATGQRVTLRCSPRSGDLSVYWYQQSLDQGLQFLIQYYNGEERAKGNILERFSAQQFPDLHSELNLSSLELGDSALYFCASSVYDGSYEQYFGPGTRLTVT.